The sample holds many counts of the clone carrying this T cell receptor (beta chain). What it binds is not known. CDR3 length: 13 residues. The J segment lost 6 bases and the V segment lost 4 bases, leaving 5 bases of the junction unmatched. The germline V gene has CDR1 DFQATT and CDR2 SNEGSKA (reference sequence). The authors prepared the TCRbeta library with unique molecular identifiers. TCRdb re-called the PCR reads through MiXCR, storing one row per CDR3 protein. Altogether hundreds of thousands of distinct CDR3 sequences are present, under 15% being singletons, with the ten largest covering 0.79%. The data are from a study of T-cell reconstitution after alpha-beta-depleted transplantation in children. Findings and limits, study-wide: Roughly two months post-transplant, alpha-beta T cells reportedly originated from several hundred graft clones that had expanded. After one year, T-cell counts and TCRbeta diversity mostly came from new T cells.

Sequenced here: PBMCs, sampled before TCRalphabeta/CD19-depleted stem cell transplant. The genes are TRBV20-1 and TRBJ1-5; 8 nucleotides line up with TRBD1. The source is a girl aged 2 to 9 with congenital amegakaryocytic thrombocytopenia, due to receive a stem cell transplant. This CDR3 is CSATFTGGQPQHF. CDR3 in DNA: TGCAGTGCTACCTTTACAGGGGGTCAGCCCCAGCATTTT.